These T cell receptor beta chains were read from a single sample in a study of shared clonotypes between healthy human individuals. Using immunoSEQ multiplex PCR, the repertoire was profiled, and TCRdb retains in-frame clones only, with some absent. Of over a million clones in the sample, approximately 78% were seen once. Input material: memory CD4+ T cells from PBMCs. These receptors came from a young man in good health. Some clones in this sample may be carry-over from other donors' samples. Each CDR3 is given with its conserved first and last residue. A D gene is named only where the DNA matches it firmly. Not every row has a clone size; where given, it reads once, few, many or a size class.

V gene: TRBV7-3; J gene: TRBJ2-5; D gene: TRBD2; clone size: NA; CDR3 protein: CASSSSASGRETQYF; CDR3 DNA: TGTGCCAGCAGCTCCTCCGCTAGCGGGAGAGAGACCCAGTACTTC
V gene: TRBV7-9; J gene: TRBJ1-5; D gene: NA; clone size: NA; CDR3 protein: CASSLDDRGNQPQHF; CDR3 DNA: TGTGCCAGCAGCTTAGATGACCGAGGCAATCAGCCCCAGCATTTT
V gene: TRBV7-9; J gene: TRBJ2-1; D gene: NA; clone size: NA; CDR3 protein: CASSLLPGSDEQFF; CDR3 DNA: TGTGCCAGCAGCTTGCTACCGGGGTCGGATGAGCAGTTCTTC
V gene: TRBV2; J gene: TRBJ2-7; D gene: NA; clone size: NA; CDR3 protein: CASREDSWEQYF; CDR3 DNA: TGTGCCAGCAGGGAAGACTCCTGGGAGCAGTACTTC
V gene: TRBV7-6; J gene: TRBJ2-1; D gene: NA; clone size: NA; CDR3 protein: CASSFSSTFQYNEQFF; CDR3 DNA: TGTGCCAGCAGCTTCTCCAGTACTTTCCAGTACAATGAGCAGTTCTTC
V gene: TRBV2; J gene: TRBJ1-1; D gene: NA; clone size: once; CDR3 protein: CASTLGQNTEAFF; CDR3 DNA: TGTGCCAGCACCCTCGGACAGAACACTGAAGCTTTCTTT
V gene: TRBV10-2; J gene: TRBJ2-3; D gene: NA; clone size: NA; CDR3 protein: CASGLPGDTQYF; CDR3 DNA: TGCGCCAGCGGTTTACCAGGGGATACGCAGTATTTT
V gene: TRBV28; J gene: TRBJ1-4; D gene: NA; clone size: NA; CDR3 protein: CASTPRTVNEKLFF; CDR3 DNA: TGTGCCAGCACCCCAAGGACAGTGAATGAAAAACTGTTTTTT
V gene: TRBV28; J gene: TRBJ1-2; D gene: NA; clone size: few; CDR3 protein: CASSEPGIYGYTF; CDR3 DNA: TGTGCCAGCAGTGAGCCGGGGATCTATGGCTACACCTTC
V gene: TRBV28; J gene: TRBJ2-5; D gene: NA; clone size: NA; CDR3 protein: CASTLAAQETQYF; CDR3 DNA: TGTGCCAGTACCTTAGCGGCACAAGAGACCCAGTACTTC
V gene: TRBV5-1; J gene: TRBJ2-7; D gene: TRBD2; clone size: NA; CDR3 protein: CASSPPTTSAEQYF; CDR3 DNA: TGCGCCAGCAGCCCACCAACGACTAGCGCCGAGCAGTACTTC
V gene: TRBV11-2; J gene: TRBJ2-7; D gene: TRBD2; clone size: NA; CDR3 protein: CASSLDRGLAGGRYEQYF; CDR3 DNA: TGTGCCAGCAGCTTAGATCGGGGACTAGCGGGAGGTAGATACGAGCAGTACTTC
V gene: TRBV12-5; J gene: TRBJ2-3; D gene: TRBD2; clone size: NA; CDR3 protein: CASGLHLGLAGRDTQYF; CDR3 DNA: TGTGCTAGTGGTTTGCACCTGGGACTAGCGGGAAGAGATACGCAGTATTTT
V gene: TRBV4-3; J gene: TRBJ2-7; D gene: TRBD2; clone size: once; CDR3 protein: CASSQESASGRPYEQYF; CDR3 DNA: TGCGCCAGCAGCCAAGAAAGCGCTAGCGGGAGACCCTACGAGCAGTACTTC
V gene: TRBV28; J gene: TRBJ2-1; D gene: NA; clone size: NA; CDR3 protein: CASSFWGAYNEQFF; CDR3 DNA: TGTGCCAGCAGTTTCTGGGGGGCCTACAATGAGCAGTTCTTC
V gene: TRBV7-2; J gene: TRBJ1-1; D gene: NA; clone size: NA; CDR3 protein: CASSLDPGGADTEAFF; CDR3 DNA: TGTGCCAGCAGCTTAGACCCTGGGGGGGCGGACACTGAAGCTTTCTTT
V gene: TRBV11-2; J gene: TRBJ2-5; D gene: TRBD1; clone size: NA; CDR3 protein: CASSSDRAQTQYF; CDR3 DNA: TGTGCCAGCAGCTCCGACAGGGCGCAGACCCAGTACTTC